This TCR beta chain was documented in a study of blood T cell repertoires in COVID-19. Whole-study context: The samples span acute and convalescent COVID-19 from the United States, Italy and Spain. PBMCs, B-cell-depleted T cells, or T cells provided the cDNA or gDNA that made up the material.

The ends lost 6 bases at V and 3 bases at J; junction bases unmatched: 13. Germline V lookup: CDR1 LNHDA, CDR2 SQIVND (reference sequence). The CDR3 is 16 amino acids. This clone was seen more than once but under ten times. In the authors' methods: Cell counts per sample came from amplifying reference gene primers. Measured with immunoSEQ multiplex PCR; TCRdb has only the in-frame clones, and not every one. V and J calls and clone size are those listed in that table; D and trimming were worked out from the DNA. The repertoire holds 450,000 to 500,000 clones, with 70% to 90% as singletons. The origin of this receptor is a human donor in a cohort sampled during active COVID-19. Sequencing input: peripheral blood. The chain has TRBV19 and TRBJ1-2; 7 bases agree with TRBD1. In DNA, the CDR3 is TGTGCCAGTAGCTCCCTGGGTCAGGGGGGTGACTATGGCTACACCTTC. Translated, it gives CASSSLGQGGDYGYTF.